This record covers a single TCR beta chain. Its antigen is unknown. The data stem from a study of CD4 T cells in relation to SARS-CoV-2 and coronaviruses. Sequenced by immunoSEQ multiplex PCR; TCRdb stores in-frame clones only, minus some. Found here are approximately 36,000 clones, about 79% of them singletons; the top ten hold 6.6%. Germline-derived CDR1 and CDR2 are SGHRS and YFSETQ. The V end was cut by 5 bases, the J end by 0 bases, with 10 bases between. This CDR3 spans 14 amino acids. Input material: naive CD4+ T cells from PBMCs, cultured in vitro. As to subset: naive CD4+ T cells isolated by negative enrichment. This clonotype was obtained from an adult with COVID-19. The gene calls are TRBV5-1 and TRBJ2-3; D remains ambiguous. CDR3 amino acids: CASRKGLSTDTQYF. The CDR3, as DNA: TGCGCCAGCAGGAAAGGTCTTAGCACAGATACGCAGTATTTT.